A single T cell receptor beta chain is shown here with its context. The antigen it recognizes is unknown. Within one base of it there is no much larger clone, and no base qualities were kept. The sample belongs to a study of cytomegalovirus exposure and HLA in healthy donors (dated by TCRdb to about 2017). About the investigation overall: In an earlier analysis of roughly 590 of the donors, roughly 300 Gb of sequence data and approximately 100 million unique TCR beta sequences from about 190 million T cells were reported. The later analysis used no new phenotypic data to find candidate immune exposures, relying instead on TCR beta sequences and their occurrence across donors. A later genetic analysis used genome-wide SNP genotypes for about 60% of the roughly 700 donors, treating that subset as a discovery cohort. An earlier analysis of 450 to 750 of the donors used high-throughput TCR beta sequencing to judge whether each TCR beta V gene segment behaved as functional or pseudogenic. In addition to the first cohort of roughly 670 subjects, a separate validation cohort of approximately 130 different subjects was used. Of the approximately 400 genotyped donors, approximately 82% fell in the genetic ancestry cluster associated with self-reported Caucasian donors. The study used immunosequencing to profile the T cell repertoires of approximately 690 subjects and linked those repertoires to cytomegalovirus serostatus. Every discovery cohort repertoire had been produced on one sequencing platform. The study aimed to test whether signatures of past pathogen exposure could be identified by cataloging public T cell receptors. Four to six DR-DQ haplotypes were handled as single units for association and clustering, since linkage in the cohort was strong. Class I and class II HLA loci were covered by the typing at four-digit resolution. Alongside the repertoire data, information on donor age, sex, ethnicity and CMV serostatus was compiled. The number of typed donors differed by locus: roughly 629-640 for A, B, C, DRB1 and DQB1; 500 to 550 for DQA1; 606 for DPA1; and about 450 for DPB1. On average, roughly 240,000 unique TCR beta nucleotide sequences were sequenced per donor among some 420 genotyped donors of the cohort, with 15% to 20% of those sequences being non-productive. A later analysis re-analyzed previously published TCR beta repertoires from approximately 670 donors and added high-resolution HLA genotyping to study TCR occurrence patterns. An early release covering 550 to 700 HLA-typed donors comprised 300 to 350 gigabases of sequencing data and tens of millions of unique TCR sequences. High-throughput TCR immunosequencing, statistical association of individual TCRs with disease status, and machine learning were combined to predict cytomegalovirus infection status. Broader findings and caveats from the paper: V-gene and J-gene trimming of TCR beta chains was associated with a missense DCLRE1C variant in a later genetic analysis, and the association was replicated in an independent cohort. Cytomegalovirus status was reported to be diagnosed by the classifier with high specificity and sensitivity in both the original and validation cohorts. The sequencing pipeline was judged likely to have produced a cluster of highly shared sequence variants as a technical artifact. In a later genetic analysis, fewer N-insertions in productive TCRs were reported among donors in an Asian-associated ancestry cluster than the roughly 670-donor mean. In a later analysis, TCR association rates were found to vary across HLA loci, with the most associated TCRs seen for DRB1 alleles and the fewest for HLA-C alleles. In a later analysis, HLA-associated TCR beta chains were found to be more clonally expanded and to have lower generation probabilities than equally common non-associated chains. Correlated functional status among segregating V segments might be attributable to linkage disequilibrium, but an unknown experimental factor could not be ruled out. According to the authors, the approach could potentially be generalized to other disease states and immunological phenotypes. According to a later analysis, parvovirus B19, influenza, CMV and Epstein-Barr virus appeared linked to several top co-occurrence clusters. Because some donors lacked HLA typing at each locus, the association tests relied only on the typed subset. Because the 87-base-pair reads could not distinguish some IMGT-functional V segments, including TRBV6-2 and TRBV6-3, those segments were excluded. This cohort had only TCR beta chains sequenced, and the lack of alpha or paired-chain data limited which features could be detected. The study gave a list of about 160 TCR beta chains associated with cytomegalovirus. A further reported finding was that TCR beta sequences accurately predicted the HLA-A and HLA-B alleles for most subjects in the first cohort. In an earlier analysis of more than 500 of the donors, most TCR beta V segments appeared in productive rearrangements about 87% or about 30% of the time, broadly matching IMGT annotations. While some public TCRs were present in many individuals, most TCR sequences turned up only very rarely across donors. The earlier analysis of almost 600 of the donors excluded some 15 rarely observed V segments, including chromosome 9 orphons, because counts were too low. In vitro tests confirmed that a few of the cytomegalovirus-associated TCR beta chains recognize cytomegalovirus antigens. At a false discovery rate of 0.05, a later analysis linked under 20,000 TCR beta sequences to specific HLA alleles. Immune exposure information for the cohort was limited to CMV serostatus. In a later analysis, most CMV-associated TCR beta chains were found to appear HLA-restricted, with HLA associations seemingly driven largely by CMV exposure. The presence/absence analyses assumed that sequencing depth was roughly uniform across donors, and that assumption may not be true. When HLA alleles, especially DR and DQ, strongly co-occurred, attributing TCR associations to individual alleles was difficult.

CDR1 LNHDA and CDR2 SQIVND were looked up in the germline V gene (reference sequence). Ends trimmed: V by 6 bases, J by 6 bases; bases unmatched to a gene: 8. The CDR3 starts with the cysteine, ends with the phenylalanine, and has 14 residues. This entry keeps only the CDR3 DNA: 42 bases, framed from base 1. The cohort comprised several hundred healthy bone marrow donors. Cohort members were all nominally healthy when sampled, although unrecorded immune exposures were likely present. The donor tested CMV seropositive, placing the donor among the 290 or so seropositive members of the cohort. A peripheral blood sample was collected from each donor, and TCR beta sequencing was performed on peripheral blood mononuclear cells. Genomic DNA was extracted from the blood cell samples with the Qiagen DNeasy Blood Extraction Kit. Libraries were made using the immunoSEQ multiplex PCR assay. A mixture of 60 forward primers for TCR Vbeta segments and 13 reverse primers for TCR Jbeta segments was used in the multiplex PCR. The CDR3 region of rearranged TCR beta genes was amplified from genomic DNA with a multiplex PCR assay. The amplified TCR beta libraries were sequenced on the Illumina HiSeq System as 87-base-pair reads. The study's own analysis went as follows. In a later analysis, tens of millions of unique TCR beta chains were counted across the 500 to 700 repertoires, and around 11 million of these chains were shared by at least two donors. A nearest-neighbor algorithm error-corrected the raw reads and collapsed the reads into unique sequences, merging closely related sequences to remove PCR and sequencing errors. To assign V, D and J gene segments, CDR3 sequences were aligned to IMGT reference sequences. For a sequence to be retained, at least a six-nucleotide match to both a V gene segment and a J gene segment was required. A rearrangement counted as productive if the CDR3 had no stop codons and remained in frame with V and J, and every other rearrangement counted as non-productive. CDR3 was defined by IMGT convention, running from the second conserved V-encoded cysteine to the conserved J-encoded phenylalanine. Sequences without an unambiguous match to a single V gene segment were excluded from the earlier analysis of a few hundred of the donors. In an earlier analysis of several hundred of the donors, V segments were called functional above 56.7% productive rearrangements and were called segregating when the between-donor standard deviation exceeded 5%. To diagnose cytomegalovirus status from the catalog of TCR beta chain sequences, a statistical classification framework was built. V and J gene assignment, in a later analysis, came from comparing TCR nucleotide sequences with IMGT/GENE-DB human TR gene sequences. A later analysis assigned CDR3 sequences and most-parsimonious VDJ recombination scenarios with the TCRdist pipeline. In a later analysis, each TCR beta chain was defined by its CDR3 amino acid sequence together with its V-gene family, and reads without a unique V-gene family were excluded. As a way to deal with suspected cross-contamination and a sequencing artifact, a later analysis dropped 450 to 600 nucleotide sequences that were highly shared and had low generation probability. In a later analysis, a clonal expansion index for each public chain was calculated from normalized within-repertoire ranks of inferred template counts. In a later analysis, generation probabilities were computed using a VDJ recombination model fitted to out-of-frame rearrangements, and the results were checked against IGoR. In a later analysis, hypergeometric tests were used to score TCR-TCR, TCR-HLA and TCR-CMV co-occurrence, with a repertoire-size bias correction applied to TCR pairs. To estimate false discovery rates, a later analysis permuted the HLA or CMV assignments 20 times. A later analysis grouped co-occurring TCRs with DBSCAN, adding TCRdist sequence similarity when clustering within HLA-allele-positive subsets. Repertoires with fewer than 30,000 or more than 120,000 public chains were left out of co-occurrence clustering, as were five repertoires with anomalous nucleotide sharing. TCRdb re-hosts the immuneACCESS table, in-frame sequences only. Its copies lack some clones; in the studies checked, an unresolved V gene accounts for under half of them, and the cause for the rest is not known. The V and J calls and clone size were taken over from that table, and D and trimming were inferred from the DNA. The table for this sample lists more than 150,000 clones; around 78% of them were counted only once. 7% of the sample goes to the ten largest clones.

The source of this sequence is a woman aged 40 to 50 in good health and CMV-seropositive. The V and J segments used are TRBV19 and TRBJ1-5; TRBD1 fits 7 bases in the junction. The sample was PBMCs. This receptor has the CDR3 CASRRQGGGQPQHF. Read as DNA, the sequence is TGTGCCAGTAGACGACAGGGCGGAGGTCAGCCCCAGCATTTT.